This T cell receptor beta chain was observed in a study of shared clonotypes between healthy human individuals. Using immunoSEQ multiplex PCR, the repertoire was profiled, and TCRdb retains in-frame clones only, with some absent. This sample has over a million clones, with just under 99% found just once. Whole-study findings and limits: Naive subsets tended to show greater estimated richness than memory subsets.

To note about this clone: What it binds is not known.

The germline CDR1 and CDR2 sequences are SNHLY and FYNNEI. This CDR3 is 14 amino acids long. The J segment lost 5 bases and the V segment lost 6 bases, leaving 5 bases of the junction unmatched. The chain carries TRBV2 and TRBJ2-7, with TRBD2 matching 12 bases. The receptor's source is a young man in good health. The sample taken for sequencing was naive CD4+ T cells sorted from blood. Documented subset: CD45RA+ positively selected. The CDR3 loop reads CASSPRLAGDEQYF. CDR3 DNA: TGTGCCAGCAGCCCAAGACTAGCGGGAGACGAGCAGTACTTC.